This TCR beta chain appears in the sequencing data of a study of CD8+CD57+ T cells in acquired aplastic anemia. Study-level findings and limits: The study identified about 30 CD8+ CDR3 sequences shared by patients and controls.

V was trimmed by 6 bases and J by 2 bases, leaving 14 bases between them. CDR1 and CDR2 (germline): ENHRY, SYGVKD. This CDR3 region has 14 residues. Patients sequenced had flow cytometry evidence of CD8+CD57+ cell expansion. Each patient carried a diagnosis of severe acquired aplastic anemia. Blood samples were obtained from patients who had received no prior therapy. Profiles of TCR beta VDJ and CDR3 were generated from a genomic DNA template. TCRdb re-analysed the reads in MiXCR, keeping a single row per CDR3 protein. The repertoire consists of around 500,000 distinct CDR3 sequences, with roughly 34% occurring once and the leading ten covering less than 0.85%. With respect to this clonotype: Its antigen is unknown.

The chain joins TRBV10-3 to TRBJ2-7, with a weak D call TRBD1 (5 bases). This receptor was taken from a human donor with aplastic anemia. The sequenced sample was sorted CD4+, CD8+, or CD8+CD57+ T cells (not recorded which) from PBMCs. The CDR3 sequence: CAIRELDKPYEQYF. CDR3 coding DNA: TGTGCCATCAGGGAGCTGGACAAGCCCTACGAGCAGTACTTC.